This T cell receptor beta chain came from a study of control samples from healthy donors and cancer patients. Sequencing was performed with immunoSEQ multiplex PCR; in TCRdb, only in-frame clones are kept and a portion is missing. Altogether 75,000 to 90,000 clones are present, about nine tenths being singletons, with the ten largest covering 8% to 10%. V lost 7 bases and J 9 bases, leaving 21 bases between the germline ends. The CDR3 spans 13 residues. Germline CDR1 is SQVTM and CDR2 is ANQGSEA. The sample comprised PBMCs. The sequence was obtained from a woman aged 45-65 years with colorectal cancer. The chain employs TRBV29-1 and TRBJ2-5; perhaps TRBD2 as D (6 bases). The CDR3 DNA sequence: TGCAGCGCGGGTGGACCGGACTACGGTCCCCAGTACTTC. It is translated as CSAGGPDYGPQYF. The full variable domain, in which reference TRBV29-1 and TRBJ2-5 provide the parts outside the CDR3, is SAVISQKPSRDICQRGTSLTIQCQVDSQVTMMFWYRQQPGQSLTLIATANQGSEATYESGFVIDKFPISRPNLTFSTLTVSNMSPEDSSIYLCSAGGPDYGPQYFGPGTRLLVL.